This T cell receptor beta chain emerged from a study of CD8 T cells in ankylosing spondylitis. Study-wide points: Reportedly, disease-linked clones are significantly enriched in ankylosing spondylitis patients' matched synovial fluid.

The table lists this clonotype with many counts. The antigen remains unidentified. Construction of TCR beta libraries was performed using quantitative 5'-RACE with molecular barcodes. TCRdb used MiXCR to reprocess the 5' RACE reads, holding one entry per CDR3 protein. In the table there are 36,000 or so distinct CDR3 sequences, 4.5% to 6% of which are singletons. The CDR3 loop spans 13 amino acids. Trimming stripped 8 bases from V and 5 bases from J, with 18 bases between. Germline CDR1 GTSNPN, CDR2 SVGIG (reference sequence). What was sequenced was blood, either unsorted or a sorted T cell fraction (not recorded which). The chain recombines TRBV30 with TRBJ1-2; possible D gene TRBD1, 5 bases. The receptor was derived from a male donor with ankylosing spondylitis or in good health (not recorded which). The CDR3 DNA reads as TGTGCCGGGACTCAGGGCTCGGGATATGGCTACACCTTC. Translating gives CAGTQGSGYGYTF.